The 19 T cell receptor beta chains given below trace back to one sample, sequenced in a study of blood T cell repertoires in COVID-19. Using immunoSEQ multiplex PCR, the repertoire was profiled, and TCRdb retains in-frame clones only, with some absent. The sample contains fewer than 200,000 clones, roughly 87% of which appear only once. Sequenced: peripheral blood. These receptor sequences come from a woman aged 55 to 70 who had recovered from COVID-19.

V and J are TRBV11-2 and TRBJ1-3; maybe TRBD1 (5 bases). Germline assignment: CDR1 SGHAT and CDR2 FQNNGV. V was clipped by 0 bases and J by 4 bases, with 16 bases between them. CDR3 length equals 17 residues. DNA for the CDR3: TGTGCCAGCAGCTTAGACCTCCCACGGGGGGTCGGAAACACCATATATTTT. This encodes CASSLDLPRGVGNTIYF.

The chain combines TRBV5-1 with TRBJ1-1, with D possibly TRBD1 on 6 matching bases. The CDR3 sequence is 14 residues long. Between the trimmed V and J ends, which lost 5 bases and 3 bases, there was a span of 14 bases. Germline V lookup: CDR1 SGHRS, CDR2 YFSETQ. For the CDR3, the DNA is TGCGCCAGCAGTCCGACCAGGGGAGACACTGAAGCTTTCTTT. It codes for CASSPTRGDTEAFF.

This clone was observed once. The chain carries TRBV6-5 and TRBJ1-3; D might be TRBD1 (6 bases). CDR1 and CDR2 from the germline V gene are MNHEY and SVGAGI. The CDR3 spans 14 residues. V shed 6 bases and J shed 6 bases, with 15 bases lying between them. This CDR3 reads CASRGTSPVNTIYF. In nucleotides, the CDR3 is TGTGCCAGCAGGGGGACAAGCCCGGTAAACACCATATATTTT.

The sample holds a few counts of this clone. The CDR3 coding sequence is TGCGCCAGCGCTTGGACACAGGATAACTATGGCTACACCTTC. Protein sequence: CASAWTQDNYGYTF. This chain uses TRBV4-1 with TRBJ1-2, with D tentatively TRBD1 (5 bases). V lost 8 bases and J 1 base, leaving 14 bases between the germline ends. The CDR3 is made up of 14 amino acids. The germline V gene encodes CDR1 MGHRA and CDR2 YSYEKL.

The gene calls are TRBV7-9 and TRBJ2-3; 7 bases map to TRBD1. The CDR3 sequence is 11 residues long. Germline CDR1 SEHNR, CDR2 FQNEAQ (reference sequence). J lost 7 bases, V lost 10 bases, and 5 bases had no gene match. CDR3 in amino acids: CATQGDYTQYF. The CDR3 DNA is TGTGCCACTCAGGGGGATTATACGCAGTATTTT.

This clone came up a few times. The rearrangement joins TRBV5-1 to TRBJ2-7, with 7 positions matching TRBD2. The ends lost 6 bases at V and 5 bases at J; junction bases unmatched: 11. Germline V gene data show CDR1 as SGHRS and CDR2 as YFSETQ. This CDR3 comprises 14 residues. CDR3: CASTLGGGVDEQYF. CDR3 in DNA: TGCGCCAGCACCCTTGGGGGGGGAGTGGACGAGCAGTACTTC.

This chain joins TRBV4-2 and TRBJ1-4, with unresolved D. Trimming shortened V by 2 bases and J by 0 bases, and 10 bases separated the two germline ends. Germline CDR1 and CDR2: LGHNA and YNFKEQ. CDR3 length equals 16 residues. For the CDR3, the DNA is TGTGCCAGCAGCCAATCGGAGGCCTCAACTAATGAAAAACTGTTTTTT. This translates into CASSQSEASTNEKLFF.

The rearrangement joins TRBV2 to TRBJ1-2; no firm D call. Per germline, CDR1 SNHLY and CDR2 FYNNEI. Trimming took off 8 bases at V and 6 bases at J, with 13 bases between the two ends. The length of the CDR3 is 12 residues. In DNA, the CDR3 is TGTGCCAGCCGATTAAGCCGCGATGGCTACACCTTC. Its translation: CASRLSRDGYTF.

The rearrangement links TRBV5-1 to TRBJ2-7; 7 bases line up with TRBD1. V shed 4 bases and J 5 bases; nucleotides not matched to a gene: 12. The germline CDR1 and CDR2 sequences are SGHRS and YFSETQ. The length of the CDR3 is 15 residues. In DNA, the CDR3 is TGCGCCAGCAGCATTGGGACAGCCTACAAGGACGAGCAGTACTTC. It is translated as CASSIGTAYKDEQYF.

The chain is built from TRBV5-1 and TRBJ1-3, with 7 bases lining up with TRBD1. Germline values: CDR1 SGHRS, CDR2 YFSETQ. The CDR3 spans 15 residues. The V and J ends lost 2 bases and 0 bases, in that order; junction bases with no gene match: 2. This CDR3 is CASSLQGSSGNTIYF. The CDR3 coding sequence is TGCGCCAGCAGCTTACAGGGGAGCTCTGGAAACACCATATATTTT.

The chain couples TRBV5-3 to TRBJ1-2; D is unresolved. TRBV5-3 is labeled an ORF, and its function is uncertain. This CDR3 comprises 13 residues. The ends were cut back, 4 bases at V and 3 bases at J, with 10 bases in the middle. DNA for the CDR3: TGTGCCAGAAGCCTGGTCCCTTACTATGGCTACACCTTC. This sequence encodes CARSLVPYYGYTF.

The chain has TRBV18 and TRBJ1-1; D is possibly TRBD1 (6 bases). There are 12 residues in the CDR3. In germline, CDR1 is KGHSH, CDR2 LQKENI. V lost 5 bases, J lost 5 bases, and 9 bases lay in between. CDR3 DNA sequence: TGTGCCAGCTCAGCTCAGGGGACTGAAGCTTTCTTT. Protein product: CASSAQGTEAFF.

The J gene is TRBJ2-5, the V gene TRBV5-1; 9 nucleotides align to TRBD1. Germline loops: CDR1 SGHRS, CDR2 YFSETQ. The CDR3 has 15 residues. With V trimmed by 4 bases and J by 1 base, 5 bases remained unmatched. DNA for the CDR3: TGCGCCAGCAGCCTGACGGGACAGGGCCAAGAGACCCAGTACTTC. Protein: CASSLTGQGQETQYF. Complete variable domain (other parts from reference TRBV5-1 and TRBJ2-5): KAGVTQTPRYLIKTRGQQVTLSCSPISGHRSVSWYQQTPGQGLQFLFEYFSETQRNKGNFPGRFSGRQFSNSRSEMNVSTLELGDSALYLCASSLTGQGQETQYFGPGTRLLVL.

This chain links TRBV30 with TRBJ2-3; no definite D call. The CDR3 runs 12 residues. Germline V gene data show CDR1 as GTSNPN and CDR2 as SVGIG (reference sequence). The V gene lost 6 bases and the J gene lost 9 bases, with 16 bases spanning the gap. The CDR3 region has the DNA TGTGCCTGCCCGTCCCCAGTGGCCACGCAGTATTTT. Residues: CACPSPVATQYF.

The DNA of the CDR3 is TGCGCCAGCAGCCCCCAAGACAGGGGGCTCTCCTACAATGAGCAGTTCTTC. This gives the protein CASSPQDRGLSYNEQFF. V gene TRBV5-1 combines with J gene TRBJ2-1, with TRBD1 identical over 10 bases. Germline lookup yields CDR1 SGHRS and CDR2 YFSETQ. CDR3 length: 17 amino acids. V was clipped by 4 bases and J by 0 bases; unmatched bases: 7.

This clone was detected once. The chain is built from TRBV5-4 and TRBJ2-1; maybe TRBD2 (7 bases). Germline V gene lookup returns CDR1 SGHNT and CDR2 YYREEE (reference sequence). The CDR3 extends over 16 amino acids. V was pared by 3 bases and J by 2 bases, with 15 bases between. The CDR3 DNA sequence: TGTGCCAGCAGCTCTTCCATAGGGGGGGCCTACAATGAGCAGTTCTTC. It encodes CASSSSIGGAYNEQFF.

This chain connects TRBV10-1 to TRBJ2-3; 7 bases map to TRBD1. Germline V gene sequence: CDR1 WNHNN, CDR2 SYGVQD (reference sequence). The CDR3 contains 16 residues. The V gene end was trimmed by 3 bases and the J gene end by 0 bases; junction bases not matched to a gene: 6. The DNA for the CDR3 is TGCGCCAGCAGTGATCCACGGGACAGCAGCACAGATACGCAGTATTTT. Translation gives CASSDPRDSSTDTQYF.

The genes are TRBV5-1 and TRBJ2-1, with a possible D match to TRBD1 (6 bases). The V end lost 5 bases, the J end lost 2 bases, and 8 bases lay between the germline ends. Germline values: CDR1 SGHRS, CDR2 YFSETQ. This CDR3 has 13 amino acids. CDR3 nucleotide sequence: TGCGCCAGCAGTGGGGACACCTACAATGAGCAGTTCTTC. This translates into CASSGDTYNEQFF.

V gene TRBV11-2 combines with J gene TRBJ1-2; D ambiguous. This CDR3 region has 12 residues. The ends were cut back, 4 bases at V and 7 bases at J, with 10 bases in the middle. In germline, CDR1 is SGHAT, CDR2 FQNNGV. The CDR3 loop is CASSSSRSGYTF. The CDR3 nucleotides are TGTGCCAGCAGCTCCTCCCGTTCTGGCTACACCTTC.